These T cell receptor beta chains were read from a single sample in a study of cytomegalovirus exposure and HLA in healthy donors. The table came from immunoSEQ multiplex PCR; TCRdb's copy has only in-frame clones and leaves some out. The sample contains approximately 240,000 clones, around 80% of which appear only once. Sequenced sample: PBMCs. The receptor source for this set is a woman between 55 and 75 years old in good health and CMV-seropositive. CDR3s include the opening cysteine and the closing phenylalanine or tryptophan. A D gene is named only where the DNA matches it firmly. Expanded clones are given a class, and other clones once, few, many or no size at all.

V	J	size	D	DNA	CDR3
TRBV18	TRBJ1-1	NA	TRBD1	TGTGCCAGCTCAACGACAGGGACTGAAGCTTTCTTT	CASSTTGTEAFF
TRBV13	TRBJ1-5	NA	NA	TGTGCCAGCAGCGAACGTAGATTGGGAGGGCAGCCCCAGCATTTT	CASSERRLGGQPQHF
TRBV29-1	TRBJ1-2	NA	NA	TGCAGCGTTGAGGATCGGGATTCCGGGAGAGGCTACACCTTC	CSVEDRDSGRGYTF
TRBV25-1	TRBJ2-2	NA	NA	TGTGCCAGCAGTGAAAGGCGAACAGGGCAAAGCGGGGAGCTGTTTTTT	CASSERRTGQSGELFF
TRBV6-5	TRBJ2-3	NA	TRBD2	TGTGCCAGCAGTCTCCGGGGGGACTTGGCAGATACGCAGTATTTT	CASSLRGDLADTQYF
TRBV6-1	TRBJ1-4	NA	NA	TGTGCCAGCACCACCGACAGTACTTATGAAAAACTGTTTTTT	CASTTDSTYEKLFF
TRBV6-6	TRBJ2-3	once	TRBD2	TGTGCCAGCAGTTACTCGAGTAGCGGGGGGGCAGATACGCAGTATTTT	CASSYSSSGGADTQYF
TRBV6-5	TRBJ1-3	few	NA	TGTGCCAGCAGTTCCCAAACCGGGGGGATTGGAAACACCATATATTTT	CASSSQTGGIGNTIYF
TRBV28	TRBJ1-4	NA	TRBD1	TGTGCCAGCAGATACCGGACAGGGCGAGAAAAACTGTTTTTT	CASRYRTGREKLFF
TRBV6-1	TRBJ2-6	few	TRBD2	TGTGCCAGCACCGGCGGGGGATCTGGGGCCAACGTCCTGACTTTC	CASTGGGSGANVLTF
TRBV19	TRBJ2-5	NA	TRBD2	TGTGCCAGTAGCCGGACTAGCGGGGGTGTTCAAGAGACCCAGTACTTC	CASSRTSGGVQETQYF
TRBV19	TRBJ2-3	once	TRBD2	TGTGCCAGTAGTATTCTAGCGGGGGGCGGGGATACGCAGTATTTT	CASSILAGGGDTQYF
TRBV28	TRBJ2-7	NA	TRBD2	TGTGCCAGCAGTAATAGCGGGACCGAGCAGTACTTC	CASSNSGTEQYF
TRBV28	TRBJ1-1	NA	NA	TGTGCCAGCAGTTTACGACAGTATCGTCACGCGGCTTTCTTT	CASSLRQYRHAAFF
TRBV9	TRBJ2-5	NA	NA	TGTGCCAGCAGCGTAGACGAGGAGGAGACCCAGTACTTC	CASSVDEEETQYF
TRBV14	TRBJ2-3	few	TRBD2	TGTGCCAGCAGCCGTCGACTAGCGGGCGGAGATACGCAGTATTTT	CASSRRLAGGDTQYF
TRBV5-1	TRBJ2-7	once	NA	TGCGCCAGCAGCTTGACATTGCGGGGTTACGCCTACGAGCAGTACTTC	CASSLTLRGYAYEQYF
TRBV18	TRBJ2-1	NA	NA	TGTGCCAGCTCACCCCCGAGTAACAATGAGCAGTTCTTC	CASSPPSNNEQFF
TRBV28	TRBJ1-2	NA	NA	TGTGCCGTGCGGGGGGACAAATCTAACTATGGCTACACCTTC	CAVRGDKSNYGYTF
TRBV12-2	TRBJ1-2	once	NA	TGTGCAAGTCGCCTAGCCGGCAGGGGGCACCTCTTGACCTATGGCTACACCTTC	CASRLAGRGHLLTYGYTF
TRBV19	TRBJ2-3	NA	NA	TGTGCCAGTAGTATTCAAGCTAGCACAGATACGCAGTATTTT	CASSIQASTDTQYF
TRBV7-9	TRBJ1-2	NA	NA	TGTTCCAGCAGCTTAACAGTACAGGGATCTTATGGCTACACCTTC	CSSSLTVQGSYGYTF
TRBV7-6	TRBJ1-1	NA	NA	TGTGCCAGCAGCTTAGCGGGTGTCGGACGGGGTACTGAAGCTTTCTTT	CASSLAGVGRGTEAFF
TRBV18	TRBJ1-1	once	NA	TGTGCCAGCTCACCCTGGACGAGGGCGATGAACACTGAAGCTTTCTTT	CASSPWTRAMNTEAFF
TRBV7-2	TRBJ2-2	NA	TRBD1	TGTGCCAGCAGCCCGCCGGGACAGGGGACCGGGGAGCTGTTTTTT	CASSPPGQGTGELFF
TRBV9	TRBJ2-7	NA	TRBD2	TGTGCCAGCAGCGTAAGCATGACTAGCGGGGTGGGCGGCGAGCAGTACTTC	CASSVSMTSGVGGEQYF
TRBV6-4	TRBJ2-3	NA	NA	TGTGCCAGCAGTGACGCTTACAGGAGAAGCACAGATACGCAGTATTTT	CASSDAYRRSTDTQYF